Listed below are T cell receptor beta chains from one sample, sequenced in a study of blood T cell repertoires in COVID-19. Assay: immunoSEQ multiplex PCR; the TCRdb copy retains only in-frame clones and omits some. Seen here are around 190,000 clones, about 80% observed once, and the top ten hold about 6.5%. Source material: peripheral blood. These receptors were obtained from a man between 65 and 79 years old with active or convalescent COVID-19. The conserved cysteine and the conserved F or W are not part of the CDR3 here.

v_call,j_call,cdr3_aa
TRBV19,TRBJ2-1,ASSIFGGLATYNEQF
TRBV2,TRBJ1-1,ASRATGGYTEAF
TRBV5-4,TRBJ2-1,ASSSTSGSSYNEQF
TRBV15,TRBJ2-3,ATNARDRGLRGSTQY
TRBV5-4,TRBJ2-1,ASSLRLAGGNEQF
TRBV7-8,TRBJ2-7,ASSLRDFYNAYEQY
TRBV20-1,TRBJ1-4,SARRGEKLF
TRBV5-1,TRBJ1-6,ASSLKPGQGASPLH
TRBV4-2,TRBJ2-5,ASSQGAGQETQY
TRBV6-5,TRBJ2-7,ASSYRGEQY
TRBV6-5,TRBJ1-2,ASSYRIPGGAYGYT
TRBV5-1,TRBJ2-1,ASSWADSGGALDEQF
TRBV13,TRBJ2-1,ASSRPGTSGHNEQF
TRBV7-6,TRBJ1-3,ASSFNPGTDHGNTIY
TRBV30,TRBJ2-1,AWSGGPINEQF
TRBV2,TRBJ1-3,ASSPAGGDLSGNTIY
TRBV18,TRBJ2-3,ASSSRTSTDTQY
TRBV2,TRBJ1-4,ASNRDSNEKLF
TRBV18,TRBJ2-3,ASSPGTNTDTQY
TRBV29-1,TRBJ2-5,SVGRTAKKGTQY
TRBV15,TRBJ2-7,ATREVGGRAYEQY
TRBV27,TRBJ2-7,ASSGDPRIGWEQY
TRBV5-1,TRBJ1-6,ASSNRGQGLNSPLH
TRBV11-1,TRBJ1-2,ASSPGTDYGYT
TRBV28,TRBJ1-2,ASSFSGVDYGYT
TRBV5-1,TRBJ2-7,ASKSDRVLDEQY
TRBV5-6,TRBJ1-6,ASSIGGTGYNSPLH
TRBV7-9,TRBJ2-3,ASSLQGSTDTQY
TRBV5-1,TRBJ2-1,ASSFGQYGAGDEQF
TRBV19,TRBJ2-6,ASSTQGANVLT
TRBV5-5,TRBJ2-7,ASSLGWVQSYEQY
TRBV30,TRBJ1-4,AWSPTGGLFANEKLF
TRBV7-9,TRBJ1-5,ASSLGGGARDQPQH
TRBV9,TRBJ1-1,ASSVEGVGTEAF
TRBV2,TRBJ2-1,ASNQGQGHVSKDEQF
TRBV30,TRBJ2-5,AWSVQGETQY
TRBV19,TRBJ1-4,ASSVRGEKLF
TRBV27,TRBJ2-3,ASSLRSGGEDTQY
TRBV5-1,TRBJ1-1,ASSLAGTAHHTEAF
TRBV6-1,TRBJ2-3,ASSGGQGPSTDTQY
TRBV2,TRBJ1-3,ASSAWTGRNTIY
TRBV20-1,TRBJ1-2,SARTGYGYT
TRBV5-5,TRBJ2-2,ASSLRPGTLTGELF
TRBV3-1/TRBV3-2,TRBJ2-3,ASSHYRLAGTLNTQY
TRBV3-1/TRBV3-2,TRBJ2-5,ASSQLQGGETQY
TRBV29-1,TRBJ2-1,SPVRRLAGPTPRNEQF
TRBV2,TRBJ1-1,ASSATGDLTEAF
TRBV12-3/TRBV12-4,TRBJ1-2,ASTKQGFGGYT
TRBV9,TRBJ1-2,ASSVVNLGQGGDYGYT
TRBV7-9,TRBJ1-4,ASSRGDTATNEKLF
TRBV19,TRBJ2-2,ASSIDTLRTGELF
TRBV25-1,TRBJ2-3,ASSEFVGVAITDTQY
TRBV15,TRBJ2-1,ATSRASGYNEQF
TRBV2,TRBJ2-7,ASSPRTEPYEQY
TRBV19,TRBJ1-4,ASSISHPGRGANEKLF
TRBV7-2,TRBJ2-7,ASSLADYRGRRYEQY